One sample yielded the 22 T cell receptor beta chains listed below, sequenced in a study of T-cell reconstitution after alpha-beta-depleted transplantation in children. A TCRbeta library incorporating unique molecular identifiers was prepared. TCRdb called the PCR reads again in MiXCR, with one record for every CDR3 protein. The sample carries 250,000 to 400,000 distinct CDR3 sequences, around 25% recorded once. This material consisted of PBMCs, mostly from graft donor cells, taken 180 days after TCRalphabeta/CD19-depleted stem cell transplant. Source of these receptors: a male patient younger than 18 who had a stem cell transplant for acute lymphoblastic leukemia, so the T cells may come from the graft donor.

This chain connects TRBV15 to TRBJ2-7; unclear D gene. This CDR3 spans 15 amino acids. Trimming left V 0 bases short and J 2 bases short, with 11 bases between. In germline, CDR1 is LNHNV, CDR2 YYDKDF (reference sequence). CDR3 nucleotide sequence: TGTGCCACCAGCAGAGATTCCGGAGCCGCCTACGAGCAGTACTTC. Translating it yields CATSRDSGAAYEQYF.

This clonotype was seen a handful of times. The J gene is TRBJ2-7, the V gene TRBV2; TRBD1 matches 9 bases. This CDR3 spans 16 amino acids. The germline V gene encodes CDR1 SNHLY and CDR2 FYNNEI. The trim removed 7 bases at V and 7 bases at J, leaving 17 bases unmatched. The DNA for the CDR3 is TGTGCCAGCACCCGGGAAACACAGGGGGCCTTTCGAGAGCAGTACTTC. Protein sequence: CASTRETQGAFREQYF.

The J gene is TRBJ1-1, the V gene TRBV30, with TRBD1 matching over 7 bases. Losses at the gene ends were 2 bases for V and 1 base for J; bases not matched to a gene: 7. This CDR3 is built from 15 residues. Germline V gene data show CDR1 as GTSNPN and CDR2 as SVGIG (reference sequence). In DNA, the CDR3 is TGTGCCTGGAGTCCCCCAGGGGGATGGAACACTGAAGCTTTCTTT. Translating gives CAWSPPGGWNTEAFF.

The CDR3 DNA is TGTGCCAGCAGCGTTATAGCGGGAAGCACAGATACGCAGTATTTT. As protein: CASSVIAGSTDTQYF. The gene calls are TRBV6-1 and TRBJ2-3; 8 bases are shared with TRBD2. Germline CDR1 reads MNHNS; CDR2 reads SASEGT. The trim removed 6 bases at V and 0 bases at J, leaving 5 bases unmatched. The length of the CDR3 is 15 residues.

This clonotype was seen more than once but under ten times. V gene TRBV2 combines with J gene TRBJ2-7; 11 nucleotides align to TRBD1. Germline values: CDR1 SNHLY, CDR2 FYNNEI. The junction had 7 bases not matched to a gene; V was cut back by 8 bases and J by 7 bases. This CDR3 has 13 residues. CDR3: CASLGQGVGEQYF. Written as DNA, the CDR3 is TGTGCCAGCCTGGGACAGGGGGTCGGAGAGCAGTACTTC.

A few counts support this clonotype. Written as DNA, the CDR3 is TGTGCCAGCAGCCCTACCCCCATCGAGGACCGTGAAGCTTTCTTT. This codes for CASSPTPIEDREAFF. The chain links TRBV7-6 to TRBJ1-1; D remains ambiguous. The germline CDR1 and CDR2 sequences are SGHVS and FNYEAQ. The CDR3 is made up of 15 amino acids. Deletions cut 5 bases from V and 7 bases from J, with 20 bases between.

The sample holds a few counts of this clonotype. This chain links TRBV7-6 with TRBJ2-1; D ambiguous. The germline gives CDR1 SGHVS, CDR2 FNYEAQ. V lost 2 bases to trimming and J lost 0 bases, with 11 bases between them. The CDR3 extends over 16 amino acids. CDR3 DNA sequence: TGTGCCAGCAGCTTACGGCGACGGACCTCCTACAATGAGCAGTTCTTC. Translated: CASSLRRRTSYNEQFF.

The chain joins TRBV5-1 to TRBJ1-1; the D gene is possibly TRBD1 (5 bases). The germline CDR1 and CDR2 sequences are SGHRS and YFSETQ. CDR3 length equals 13 residues. V was shortened by 4 bases and J by 3 bases, with 10 bases between the two germline ends. Here the CDR3 reads CASSPGMHTEAFF. The CDR3 nucleotides read TGCGCCAGCAGCCCAGGGATGCACACTGAAGCTTTCTTT. Looking up the rest from reference TRBV5-1 and TRBJ1-1 gives the full variable domain: KAGVTQTPRYLIKTRGQQVTLSCSPISGHRSVSWYQQTPGQGLQFLFEYFSETQRNKGNFPGRFSGRQFSNSRSEMNVSTLELGDSALYLCASSPGMHTEAFFGQGTRLTVV.

This clonotype has a handful of counts. The chain is built from TRBV6-1 and TRBJ2-3; the match to TRBD2 covers 15 bases. Germline CDR1 MNHNS, CDR2 SASEGT. After removal of 5 bases from V and 2 bases from J, the junction contained 8 bases not matched to a gene. The CDR3 length is 18 residues. The CDR3 here is CASSQGLAGGRVTDTQYF. Written as DNA, the CDR3 is TGTGCCAGCAGTCAAGGACTAGCGGGAGGGCGGGTCACAGATACGCAGTATTTT.

This rearrangement joins TRBV12-3 or TRBV12-4 to TRBJ2-7, with 7 bases fitting TRBD1. The trim removed 6 bases at V and 0 bases at J, leaving 11 bases unmatched. The CDR3 is 16 amino acids. The CDR3 DNA follows: TGTGCCAGCAGCCGATGGCCCGGGACAGCCTCCTACGAGCAGTACTTC. This encodes CASSRWPGTASYEQYF.

The rearrangement joins TRBV5-1 to TRBJ2-1; 13 bases fit TRBD2. J gave up 5 bases and V 1 base, and 12 bases lay outside the gene matches. The CDR3 sequence is 19 residues long. Germline CDR1 is SGHRS and CDR2 is YFSETQ. The CDR3 nucleotides are TGCGCCAGCAGCTTGTCCAAGATACTAGCGGGAGGGCCAGACAATGAGCAGTTCTTC. Amino acid sequence: CASSLSKILAGGPDNEQFF.

This clonotype has only a few counts. The J gene is TRBJ2-7, the V gene TRBV18, with D perhaps TRBD1 (7 bases). The CDR3 runs to 13 residues. Trimming took 6 bases from V and 2 from J, leaving 11 bases between them. Looked up from germline, CDR1 is KGHSH and CDR2 is LQKENI. CDR3: CASSQGGAYEQYF. The CDR3 DNA reads as TGTGCCAGCTCTCAGGGGGGAGCCTACGAGCAGTACTTC.

J is TRBJ2-7 and V is TRBV12-3 or TRBV12-4; possibly TRBD2 for D (6 bases). The V gene lost 7 bases and the J gene lost 2 bases, with 18 bases spanning the gap. This CDR3 region has 15 residues. CDR3 protein: CASNVWGVGPYEQYF. CDR3 DNA sequence: TGTGCCAGCAATGTTTGGGGGGTCGGACCCTACGAGCAGTACTTC.

This clonotype was counted a few times. This chain links TRBV11-1 with TRBJ2-7; 9 positions agree with TRBD2. Trimming took 3 bases from V and 1 from J; bases not matched to a gene: 7. Germline CDR1 SGHAT, CDR2 FQDESV (reference sequence). This CDR3 region has 16 residues. The CDR3 DNA follows: TGTGCCAGCAGCTTTACTAGCGGGTACTCTTCCTACGAGCAGTACTTC. It encodes CASSFTSGYSSYEQYF.

The CDR3 here is CASSGGVYEQYF. DNA of the CDR3: TGTGCCAGCAGTGGCGGGGTCTACGAGCAGTACTTC. The genes are TRBV2 and TRBJ2-7; perhaps TRBD2 as D (6 bases). Looked up from germline, CDR1 is SNHLY and CDR2 is FYNNEI. V was cut by 4 bases and J by 3 bases, with 7 bases left in between. The CDR3 sequence is 12 residues long.

V is TRBV12-3 or TRBV12-4 and J is TRBJ2-5; TRBD1 agrees at 7 bases. The CDR3 extends over 15 amino acids. V trimming: 2 bases; J trimming: 5 bases; junction bases outside the gene matches: 8. The DNA for the CDR3 is TGTGCCAGCAGTTTAATGGGACAGATAAGGGAGACCCAGTACTTC. Amino acid sequence: CASSLMGQIRETQYF.

The CDR3 is CASRPNRGLGETQYF. For the CDR3, the DNA is TGTGCCAGCAGACCAAACAGGGGGCTTGGAGAGACCCAGTACTTC. The rearrangement uses TRBV6-2 or TRBV6-3 and TRBJ2-5; 9 positions agree with TRBD1. V lost 6 bases and J lost 4; bases outside the gene matches: 9. The CDR3 runs 15 residues. In germline, CDR1 is MNHEY, CDR2 SVGEGT.

CDR3 DNA: TGTGCCAGCAGCCGGGGCCGCAAAAACATTCAGTACTTC. Its protein product is CASSRGRKNIQYF. The rearrangement uses TRBV3-1 and TRBJ2-4; tentative D call: TRBD1 (5 bases). In germline, CDR1 is LGHDT, CDR2 YNNKEL (reference sequence). The CDR3 has 13 residues. With 4 bases removed from V and 3 bases from J, the gap between germline ends came to 7 bases.

This chain connects TRBV20-1 to TRBJ2-1, with D unclear. The V end lost 6 bases, the J end lost 10 bases, and 10 bases lay between the germline ends. Per germline, CDR1 DFQATT and CDR2 SNEGSKA (reference sequence). The CDR3 runs 10 residues. The CDR3 bases are TGCAGTGCGCATAGGAGAGAGCAGTTCTTC. It yields the protein CSAHRREQFF.

The V call is TRBV3-1, the J call TRBJ1-5; the D is unclear. The CDR3 has 13 amino acids. The V end lost 5 bases, the J end lost 5 bases, and 10 bases lay between the germline ends. Germline CDR1 and CDR2: LGHDT and YNNKEL (reference sequence). Written as DNA, the CDR3 is TGTGCCAGCAGCGATAATCCGGATCAGCCCCAGCATTTT. This encodes CASSDNPDQPQHF. The full variable domain, in which reference TRBV3-1 and TRBJ1-5 provide the parts outside the CDR3, is DTAVSQTPKYLVTQMGNDKSIKCEQNLGHDTMYWYKQDSKKFLKIMFSYNNKELIINETVPNRFSPKSPDKAHLNLHINSLELGDSAVYFCASSDNPDQPQHFGDGTRLSIL.

This clonotype was seen only a few times. V usage is TRBV5-1 and J usage is TRBJ2-5; maybe TRBD2 (6 bases). V shed 4 bases and J shed 2 bases, with 21 bases lying between them. The CDR3 has 17 amino acids. Germline lookup yields CDR1 SGHRS and CDR2 YFSETQ. The CDR3 nucleotides read TGCGCCAGCAGCCCTTTTAGTGGGAGGTATTCTCAAGAGACCCAGTACTTC. This translates into CASSPFSGRYSQETQYF. Full variable domain (rest looked up from reference TRBV5-1 and TRBJ2-5): KAGVTQTPRYLIKTRGQQVTLSCSPISGHRSVSWYQQTPGQGLQFLFEYFSETQRNKGNFPGRFSGRQFSNSRSEMNVSTLELGDSALYLCASSPFSGRYSQETQYFGPGTRLLVL.

This clonotype has a handful of counts. The DNA of the CDR3 is TGCAGTGCTAGGCAGCGCCTCTCCTACGAGCAGTACTTC. Translating gives CSARQRLSYEQYF. This chain uses TRBV20-1 with TRBJ2-7; D gene uncertain. Germline values: CDR1 DFQATT, CDR2 SNEGSKA (reference sequence). The CDR3 runs 13 residues. Trimming removed 3 bases at V and 0 bases at J, with 9 bases between.